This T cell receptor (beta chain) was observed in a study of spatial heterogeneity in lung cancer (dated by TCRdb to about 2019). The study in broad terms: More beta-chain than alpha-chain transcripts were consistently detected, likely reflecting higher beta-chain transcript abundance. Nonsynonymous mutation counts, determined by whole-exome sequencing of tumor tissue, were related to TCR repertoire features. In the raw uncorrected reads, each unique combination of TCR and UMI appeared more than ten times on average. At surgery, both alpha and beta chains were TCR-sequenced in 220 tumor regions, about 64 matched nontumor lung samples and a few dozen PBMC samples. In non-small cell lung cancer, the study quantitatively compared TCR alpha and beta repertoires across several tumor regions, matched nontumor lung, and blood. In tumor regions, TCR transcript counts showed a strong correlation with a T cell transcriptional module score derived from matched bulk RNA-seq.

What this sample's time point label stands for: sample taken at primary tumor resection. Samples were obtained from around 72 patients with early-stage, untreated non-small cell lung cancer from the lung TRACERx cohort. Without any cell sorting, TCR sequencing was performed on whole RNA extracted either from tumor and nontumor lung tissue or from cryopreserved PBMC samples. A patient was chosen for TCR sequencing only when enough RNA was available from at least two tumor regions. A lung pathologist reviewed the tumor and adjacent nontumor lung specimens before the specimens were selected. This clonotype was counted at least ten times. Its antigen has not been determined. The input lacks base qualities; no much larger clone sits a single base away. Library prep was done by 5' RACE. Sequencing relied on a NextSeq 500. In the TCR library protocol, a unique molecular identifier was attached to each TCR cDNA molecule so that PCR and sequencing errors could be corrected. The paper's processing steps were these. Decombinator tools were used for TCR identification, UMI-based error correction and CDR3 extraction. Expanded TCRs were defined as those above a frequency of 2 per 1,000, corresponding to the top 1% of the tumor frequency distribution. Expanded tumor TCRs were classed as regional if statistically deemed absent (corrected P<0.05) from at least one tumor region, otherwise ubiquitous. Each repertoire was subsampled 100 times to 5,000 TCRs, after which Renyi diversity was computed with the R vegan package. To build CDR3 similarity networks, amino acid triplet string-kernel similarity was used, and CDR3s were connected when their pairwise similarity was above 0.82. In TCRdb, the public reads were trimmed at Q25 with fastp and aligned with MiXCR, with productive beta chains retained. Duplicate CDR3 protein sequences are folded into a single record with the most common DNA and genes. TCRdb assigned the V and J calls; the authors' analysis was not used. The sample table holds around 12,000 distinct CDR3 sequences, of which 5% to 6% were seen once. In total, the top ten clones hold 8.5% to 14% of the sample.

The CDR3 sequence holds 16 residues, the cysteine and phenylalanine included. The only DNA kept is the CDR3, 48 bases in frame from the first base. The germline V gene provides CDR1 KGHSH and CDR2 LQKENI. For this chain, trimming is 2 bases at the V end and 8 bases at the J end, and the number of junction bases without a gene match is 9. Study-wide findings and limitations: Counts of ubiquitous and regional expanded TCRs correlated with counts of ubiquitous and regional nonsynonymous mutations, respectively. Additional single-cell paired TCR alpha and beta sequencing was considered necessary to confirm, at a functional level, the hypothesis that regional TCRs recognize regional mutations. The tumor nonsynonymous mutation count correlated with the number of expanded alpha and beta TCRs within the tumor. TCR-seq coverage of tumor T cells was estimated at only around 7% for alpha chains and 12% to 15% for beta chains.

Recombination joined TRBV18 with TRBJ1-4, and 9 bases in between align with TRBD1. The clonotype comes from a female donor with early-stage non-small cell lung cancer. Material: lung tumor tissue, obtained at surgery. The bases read TGTGCCAGCTCACCAGATGGGACAGGGCACGGAGAAAAACTGTTTTTT. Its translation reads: CASSPDGTGHGEKLFF.